This T cell receptor (beta chain) was recorded in a study of cytomegalovirus exposure and HLA in healthy donors. As regards this clone: No antigen is known for it.

Study results and caveats: Cytomegalovirus association was listed for about 180 TCR beta chains. Reports state that TCR beta sequences accurately predicted most subjects' HLA-A and HLA-B alleles. CMV serostatus was the only immune exposure information that was available.

The study ran its PCR with 60 Vbeta and 13 Jbeta primers. TCRdb's table, derived via immunoSEQ multiplex PCR, lists solely in-frame clones and lacks some. The sample records fewer than 130,000 clones, approximately 79% being singletons. Germline V lookup: CDR1 SGDLS, CDR2 YYNGEE. Trimming cost V 3 bases and J 4 bases; bases outside gene matches: 1. The CDR3 is made up of 13 amino acids. V gene TRBV9 combines with J gene TRBJ1-2, with 9 bases identical to TRBD1. The sample comprised PBMCs. This TCR came from a man aged 25-45 years in good health and CMV-seropositive. The CDR3 DNA reads TGTGCCAGCAGCGAGGGACAGGGCTATGGCTACACCTTC. As protein: CASSEGQGYGYTF.